This TCR beta chain came from a study of OX40 agonist ivuxolimab in advanced cancers. This clone came up once. Germline lookup yields CDR1 MNHEY and CDR2 SVGAGI. V was pared by 1 base and J by 1 base, with 5 bases between. The CDR3 is 14 amino acids. The repertoire was sequenced with immunoSEQ multiplex PCR; TCRdb's copy has only in-frame clones and lacks some. The data show under 80,000 clones, approximately 91% seen once. The sequence was collected from an adult with an advanced solid tumor such as melanoma, head and neck, liver or kidney cancer. The chain uses TRBV6-5 and TRBJ1-3; D not certain. This material consisted of CD4+ or CD8+ T cells sorted from blood, taken in a trial of the OX40 agonist ivuxolimab. CDR3 bases: TGTGCCAGCAGTTACTTGGGGTCTGGAAACACCATATATTTT. Its protein is CASSYLGSGNTIYF.